These T cell receptor beta chains were read from a single sample in a study of molecular identifiers for immune sequencing clone quantification. TCRdb fed the PCR reads into MiXCR, producing one record per CDR3 protein. The repertoire has just under 650,000 distinct CDR3 sequences, nearly 20% of them found once; the top ten carry roughly 0.85%. Sequencing was performed on naive CD8+ T cells from blood, with Jurkat cell RNA spiked in. These receptors came from a human donor in good health. Some libraries in this study had Jurkat cell RNA spiked in. CDR3s include the opening cysteine and the closing phenylalanine or tryptophan. The order of the fields is D gene, V gene, J gene, clone size, CDR3 protein, CDR3 DNA. A D gene is named only where the DNA matches it firmly. Only some rows state a clone size, as once, few, many or a class for expanded clones.

d_gene: .; v_gene: TRBV19; j_gene: TRBJ2-1; abundance: few; CDR3aa: CATLPFGTPNDEQFF; CDR3nt: TGTGCCACCCTCCCGTTCGGGACCCCTAACGATGAGCAGTTCTTC
d_gene: TRBD1; v_gene: TRBV28; j_gene: TRBJ2-7; abundance: .; CDR3aa: CASSSRTGGYRSPYEQYF; CDR3nt: TGTGCCAGCAGTTCCCGGACAGGGGGATATCGTAGCCCCTACGAGCAGTACTTC
d_gene: .; v_gene: TRBV4-2; j_gene: TRBJ1-1; abundance: .; CDR3aa: CASSQGAWTEAFF; CDR3nt: TGTGCCAGCAGCCAAGGGGCTTGGACTGAAGCTTTCTTT
d_gene: .; v_gene: TRBV4-3; j_gene: TRBJ1-1; abundance: many; CDR3aa: CASSQGWGTEAFF; CDR3nt: TGCGCCAGCAGCCAAGGTTGGGGCACTGAAGCTTTCTTT
d_gene: .; v_gene: TRBV28; j_gene: TRBJ1-3; abundance: many; CDR3aa: CASNLGEGNTIYF; CDR3nt: TGTGCCAGCAATTTAGGAGAAGGAAACACCATATATTTT
d_gene: .; v_gene: TRBV20-1; j_gene: TRBJ2-5; abundance: many; CDR3aa: CSARDSVGVWQETQYF; CDR3nt: TGCAGTGCTAGAGATTCTGTGGGGGTATGGCAAGAGACCCAGTACTTC
d_gene: .; v_gene: TRBV7-9; j_gene: TRBJ1-2; abundance: few; CDR3aa: CASSPGVGRLTNYGYTF; CDR3nt: TGTGCCAGCAGCCCCGGTGTGGGGCGGCTGACGAACTATGGCTACACCTTC
d_gene: TRBD1; v_gene: TRBV6-2/TRBV6-3; j_gene: TRBJ2-3; abundance: many; CDR3aa: CASSYGTGRTDTQYF; CDR3nt: TGTGCCAGCAGTTACGGGACAGGGCGCACAGATACGCAGTATTTT
d_gene: TRBD2; v_gene: TRBV4-2; j_gene: TRBJ2-7; abundance: few; CDR3aa: CASSRDRLLAAYEQYF; CDR3nt: TGTGCCAGCAGCCGAGATCGGCTCCTAGCGGCCTACGAGCAGTACTTC
d_gene: .; v_gene: TRBV3-1; j_gene: TRBJ1-3; abundance: .; CDR3aa: CASSQEWVGGAQGNTIYF; CDR3nt: TGTGCCAGCAGCCAAGAATGGGTCGGGGGGGCTCAAGGAAACACCATATATTTT
d_gene: TRBD2; v_gene: TRBV25-1; j_gene: TRBJ2-3; abundance: few; CDR3aa: CASSAREPFTQYF; CDR3nt: TGTGCCAGCAGTGCGCGGGAGCCCTTTACGCAGTATTTT
d_gene: .; v_gene: TRBV6-5; j_gene: TRBJ2-1; abundance: many; CDR3aa: CASRNGKNEQFF; CDR3nt: TGTGCCAGCAGAAACGGGAAGAATGAGCAGTTCTTC
d_gene: TRBD1; v_gene: TRBV13; j_gene: TRBJ2-7; abundance: many; CDR3aa: CASSRPVGQDSYEQYF; CDR3nt: TGTGCCAGCAGCCGCCCCGTGGGACAGGACTCGTACGAGCAGTACTTC
d_gene: .; v_gene: TRBV4-1; j_gene: TRBJ2-1; abundance: many; CDR3aa: CASSQGWDSNNEQFF; CDR3nt: TGCGCCAGCAGCCAAGGCTGGGATTCTAACAATGAGCAGTTCTTC
d_gene: .; v_gene: TRBV20-1; j_gene: TRBJ1-6; abundance: few; CDR3aa: CSARDLGAPNSPLHF; CDR3nt: TGCAGTGCTAGAGATCTCGGGGCTCCAAATTCACCCCTCCACTTT
d_gene: .; v_gene: TRBV6-6; j_gene: TRBJ1-6; abundance: many; CDR3aa: CASSYPPGANSPLHF; CDR3nt: TGTGCCAGCAGTTACCCCCCAGGGGCCAATTCACCCCTCCACTTT
d_gene: .; v_gene: TRBV12-5; j_gene: TRBJ2-5; abundance: many; CDR3aa: CASGDFSETQYF; CDR3nt: TGTGCTAGTGGAGACTTCTCAGAGACCCAGTACTTC
d_gene: TRBD2; v_gene: TRBV9; j_gene: TRBJ2-3; abundance: many; CDR3aa: CASSTNLRTSEDTQYF; CDR3nt: TGTGCCAGCAGCACGAACCTAAGGACTAGCGAGGATACGCAGTATTTT